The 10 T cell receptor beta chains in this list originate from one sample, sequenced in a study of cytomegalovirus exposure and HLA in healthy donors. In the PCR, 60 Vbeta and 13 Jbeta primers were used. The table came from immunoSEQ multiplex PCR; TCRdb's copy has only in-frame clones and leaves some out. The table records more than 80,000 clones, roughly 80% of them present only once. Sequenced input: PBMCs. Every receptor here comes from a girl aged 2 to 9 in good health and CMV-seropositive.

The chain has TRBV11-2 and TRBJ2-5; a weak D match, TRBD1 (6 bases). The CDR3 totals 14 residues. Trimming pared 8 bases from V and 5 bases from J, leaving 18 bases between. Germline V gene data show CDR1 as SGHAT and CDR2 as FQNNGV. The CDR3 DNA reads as TGTGCCAGCGGGGTGGGATTGGGGGCTGAGACCCAGTACTTC. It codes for CASGVGLGAETQYF. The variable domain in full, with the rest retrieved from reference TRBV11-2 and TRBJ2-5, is EAGVAQSPRYKIIEKRQSVAFWCNPISGHATLYWYQQILGQGPKLLIQFQNNGVVDDSQLPKDRFSAERLKGVDSTLKIQPAKLEDSAVYLCASGVGLGAETQYFGPGTRLLVL.

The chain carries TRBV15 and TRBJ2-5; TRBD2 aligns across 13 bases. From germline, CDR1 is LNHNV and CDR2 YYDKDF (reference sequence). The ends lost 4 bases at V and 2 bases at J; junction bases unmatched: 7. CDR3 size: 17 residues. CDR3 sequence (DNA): TGTGCCACCAGCACCCACCGACTAGCGGGAGGACAAGAGACCCAGTACTTC. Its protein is CATSTHRLAGGQETQYF.

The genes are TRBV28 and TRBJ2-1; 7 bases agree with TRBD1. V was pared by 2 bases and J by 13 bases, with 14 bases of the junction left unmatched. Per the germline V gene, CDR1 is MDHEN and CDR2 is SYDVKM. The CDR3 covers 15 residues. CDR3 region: CASSLGQGAGGNQFF. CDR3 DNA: TGTGCCAGCAGTTTAGGTCAAGGGGCAGGGGGAAATCAGTTCTTC.

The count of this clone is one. CDR3 residues: CASSSTGYSYEQYF. The CDR3 bases are TGTGCCAGCAGTTCCACAGGGTATTCCTACGAGCAGTACTTC. This chain uses TRBV27 with TRBJ2-7, with D possibly matching TRBD1 (6 bases). In germline, CDR1 is MNHEY, CDR2 SMNVEV (reference sequence). This CDR3 has 14 residues. The ends were cut back, 4 bases at V and 1 base at J, with 11 bases in the middle.

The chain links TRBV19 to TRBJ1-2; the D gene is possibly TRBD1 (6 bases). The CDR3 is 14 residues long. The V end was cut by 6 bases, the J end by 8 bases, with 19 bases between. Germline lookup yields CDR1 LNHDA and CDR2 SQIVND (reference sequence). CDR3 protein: CASSPQGSGGGYTF. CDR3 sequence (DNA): TGTGCCAGTAGCCCACAGGGCTCAGGAGGCGGCTACACCTTC.

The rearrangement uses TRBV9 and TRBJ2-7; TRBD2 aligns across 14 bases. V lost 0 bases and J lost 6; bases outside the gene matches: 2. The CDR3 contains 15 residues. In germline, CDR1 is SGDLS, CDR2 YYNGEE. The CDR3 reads CASSVEGLAGGEQYF. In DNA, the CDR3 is TGTGCCAGCAGCGTAGAAGGACTAGCGGGAGGCGAGCAGTACTTC.

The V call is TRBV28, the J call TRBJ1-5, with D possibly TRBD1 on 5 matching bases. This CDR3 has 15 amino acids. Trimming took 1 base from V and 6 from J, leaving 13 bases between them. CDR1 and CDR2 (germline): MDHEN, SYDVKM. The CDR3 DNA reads TGTGCCAGCAGTTTATTCGGTGGGGGGGTTCAGCCCCAGCATTTT. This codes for CASSLFGGGVQPQHF.

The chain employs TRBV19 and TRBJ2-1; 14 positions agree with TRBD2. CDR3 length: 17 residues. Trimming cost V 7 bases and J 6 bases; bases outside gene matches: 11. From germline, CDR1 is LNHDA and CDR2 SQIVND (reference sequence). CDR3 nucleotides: TGTGCCAGTACCCCCGGGACTAGCGGGAGCAGGGTCAATGAGCAGTTCTTC. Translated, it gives CASTPGTSGSRVNEQFF.

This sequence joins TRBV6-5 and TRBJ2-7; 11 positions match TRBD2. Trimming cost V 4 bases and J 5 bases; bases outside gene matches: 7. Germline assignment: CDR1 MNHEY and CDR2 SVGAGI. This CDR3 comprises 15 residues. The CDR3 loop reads CASSSVAGGEDEQYF. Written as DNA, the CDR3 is TGTGCCAGCAGTTCAGTAGCGGGAGGGGAGGACGAGCAGTACTTC.

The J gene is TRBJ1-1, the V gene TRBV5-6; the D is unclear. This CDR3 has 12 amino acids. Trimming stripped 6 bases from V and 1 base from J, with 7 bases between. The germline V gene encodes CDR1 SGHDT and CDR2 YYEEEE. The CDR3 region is CASNLPNTEAFF. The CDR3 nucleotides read TGTGCCAGCAACCTACCGAACACTGAAGCTTTCTTT.